This T cell receptor beta chain appears in the sequencing data of a study of cytomegalovirus exposure and HLA in healthy donors (dated by TCRdb to about 2017). Some background on the complete study: An earlier analysis of some 620 of the donors reported about 260 Gb of sequence data and 100 million to 120 million unique TCR beta sequences obtained from some 200 million T cells. An early release that covered fewer than 800 HLA-typed donors contained about 300 gigabases of sequencing data and 65 million to 100 million unique TCR sequences. Of the 300 to 500 genotyped donors, 65% to 90% were placed in the genetic ancestry cluster associated with self-reported Caucasian donors. The study was designed to test whether signatures of past pathogen exposure could be identified by cataloging public T cell receptors. The study used immunosequencing to profile the T cell repertoires of more than 650 subjects and linked those repertoires to cytomegalovirus serostatus. Besides the first cohort of under 700 subjects, a separate validation cohort made up of over 95 different subjects was used. To predict cytomegalovirus infection status, the study combined high-throughput TCR immunosequencing, statistical association of individual TCRs with disease status, and machine learning. A later analysis re-analyzed previously published TCR beta repertoires from roughly 690 donors and added high-resolution HLA genotyping to study TCR occurrence patterns. Rather than drawing on any new phenotypic data, the later analysis identified candidate immune exposures from TCR beta sequences and the way those sequences occurred across donors. An earlier analysis of several hundred of the donors used high-throughput TCR beta sequencing to judge whether each TCR beta V gene segment behaved as functional or pseudogenic. Donor age, sex, ethnicity and CMV serostatus were compiled alongside the repertoire data. A later genetic analysis took genome-wide SNP genotypes for about 65% of the roughly 670 donors and used that subset as a discovery cohort. All discovery cohort repertoires had been generated using a single sequencing platform. HLA typing covered class I and class II loci at four-digit resolution. The number of donors typed differed by locus, with about 629-630 for A, B, C, DRB1 and DQB1, over 500 for DQA1, over 600 for DPA1, and under 490 for DPB1. Because of strong linkage in the cohort, a handful of DR-DQ haplotypes were treated as single units for association and clustering. Across approximately 420 genotyped donors of the cohort, an average of approximately 220,000 unique TCR beta nucleotide sequences per donor were sequenced, and around 19% of those sequences were non-productive.

This clone was counted between two and nine times. Its antigen target is currently unknown. Base qualities are not provided; no much larger clone lies one nucleotide away. Library generation was performed with the immunoSEQ multiplex PCR assay. The multiplex PCR relied on a mix of 60 forward primers for TCR Vbeta segments and 13 reverse primers for TCR Jbeta segments. Amplification of the CDR3 region of rearranged TCR beta genes was performed with a multiplex PCR assay on genomic DNA. The amplified TCR beta libraries were sequenced on the Illumina HiSeq System as 87-base-pair reads. From the authors' description of their analysis: A later analysis tallied around 82 million unique TCR beta chains across the 610 or so repertoires, and some 12 million of those chains were shared by two or more donors. Raw reads were error-corrected and collapsed into unique sequences with a nearest-neighbor algorithm that merged closely related sequences to remove PCR and sequencing errors. To assign V, D and J gene segments, CDR3 sequences were aligned to IMGT reference sequences. For a sequence to be retained, a match of at least six nucleotides was required to both a V gene segment and a J gene segment. A rearrangement counted as productive if the CDR3 had no stop codons and remained in frame with V and J, and every other rearrangement counted as non-productive. CDR3 was defined by IMGT convention, running from the second conserved V-encoded cysteine to the conserved J-encoded phenylalanine. The earlier analysis of about 500 of the donors excluded sequences that lacked an unambiguous match to a single V gene segment. An earlier analysis of fewer than 750 of the donors classified V segments as functional when productive rearrangements were above 56.7% and as segregating when the standard deviation between donors was above 5%. To diagnose cytomegalovirus status from the catalog of TCR beta chain sequences, a statistical classification framework was built. In a later analysis, TCR nucleotide sequences were compared against IMGT/GENE-DB human TR gene sequences so that V and J genes could be assigned. Using the TCRdist pipeline, a later analysis assigned CDR3 sequences along with most-parsimonious VDJ recombination scenarios. In a later analysis, each TCR beta chain was defined by its CDR3 amino acid sequence together with its V-gene family, and reads without a unique V-gene family were excluded. To address suspected cross-contamination and a sequencing artifact, a later analysis removed 550 to 750 highly shared, low-generation-probability nucleotide sequences. A later analysis calculated a clonal expansion index for each public chain from normalized within-repertoire ranks of inferred template counts. Generation probabilities in a later analysis came from a VDJ recombination model fitted to out-of-frame rearrangements, and those results were checked against IGoR. In a later analysis, hypergeometric tests were used to score TCR-TCR, TCR-HLA and TCR-CMV co-occurrence, with a repertoire-size bias correction applied to TCR pairs. In a later analysis, false discovery rates were estimated by permuting HLA or CMV assignments 20 times. In a later analysis, co-occurring TCRs were grouped with DBSCAN, and TCRdist sequence similarity was added when clustering was performed within HLA-allele-positive subsets. Repertoires with fewer than 30,000 or more than 120,000 public chains were left out of co-occurrence clustering, as were a handful of repertoires with anomalous nucleotide sharing. TCRdb provides this immuneACCESS table in a form limited to in-frame rearrangements. Some clones are lacking; in checked studies, under half of them reflect an unresolved V gene, and why the rest are absent is not known. Clone size and V and J calls were adopted from that table, with D and trimming inferred from the DNA. The sample yields around 100,000 clones; roughly 78% were counted once. The ten largest account for around 6.7% of the sample.

CDR1 and CDR2 were assigned from the germline V gene (reference sequence) as SEHNR and FQNEAQ. Trimming removed 4 bases from V and 1 base from J, leaving 10 bases between the germline ends. The CDR3 covers 15 residues, taking in both the cysteine and the phenylalanine. Only the CDR3 DNA stays, 45 bases, in frame from base 1. General conclusions and limits of the study: Because some donors lacked HLA typing at each locus, the association tests relied only on the typed subset. A cluster of highly shared sequence variants was judged likely to be a technical artifact of the sequencing pipeline. It was suggested by the authors that the approach could potentially be generalized to other disease states and immunological phenotypes. According to a later genetic analysis, donors in an Asian-associated ancestry cluster had fewer N-insertions in productive TCRs than the approximately 710-donor mean. The study listed over 150 TCR beta chains as associated with cytomegalovirus. Most TCR sequences were observed very rarely across donors, whereas some public TCRs were present in many individuals. Three of the identified cytomegalovirus-associated TCR beta chains were confirmed in vitro to be specific for cytomegalovirus antigens. For the cohort, immune exposure information was limited to CMV serostatus. A later analysis associated about 17,000 TCR beta sequences with specific HLA alleles at a false discovery rate of 0.05. Because counts were too low, approximately 18 rarely observed V segments, including chromosome 9 orphons, were excluded from the earlier analysis of about 500 of the donors. In an earlier analysis of fewer than 700 of the donors, most TCR beta V segments appeared in productive rearrangements about 90% or about 30% of the time, broadly matching IMGT annotations. Linkage disequilibrium might explain the correlated functional status among segregating V segments, but an unknown experimental factor could not be excluded. Several of the top co-occurrence clusters appeared to be linked to parvovirus B19, influenza, CMV and Epstein-Barr virus, according to a later analysis. An association between a missense DCLRE1C variant and V-gene and J-gene trimming of TCR beta chains was found in a later genetic analysis and replicated in an independent cohort. This cohort had only TCR beta chains sequenced, and the lack of alpha or paired-chain data limited which features could be detected. A further reported finding was that TCR beta sequences accurately predicted the HLA-A and HLA-B alleles for most subjects in the first cohort. According to a later analysis, most CMV-associated TCR beta chains appeared to be HLA-restricted, and the HLA associations seemed to be driven largely by CMV exposure. When HLA alleles, especially DR and DQ, strongly co-occurred, attributing TCR associations to individual alleles was difficult. Because the 87-base-pair reads could not distinguish some IMGT-functional V segments, including TRBV6-2 and TRBV6-3, those segments were excluded. Cytomegalovirus status was reported to be diagnosed by the classifier with high specificity and sensitivity in both the original and validation cohorts. In a later analysis, TCR association rates were found to vary across HLA loci, with the most associated TCRs seen for DRB1 alleles and the fewest for HLA-C alleles. The presence/absence analyses assumed that sequencing depth was roughly uniform across donors, and that assumption may not be true. A later analysis found that HLA-associated TCR beta chains were more clonally expanded and had lower generation probabilities than equally common non-associated chains.

In total, approximately 690 healthy bone marrow donors made up the cohort. Cohort members were all nominally healthy when sampled, although unrecorded immune exposures were likely present. The donor tested CMV seronegative and was one of the 352 seronegative cohort members. A peripheral blood sample was provided by each donor, and peripheral blood mononuclear cells were used for TCR beta sequencing. The Qiagen DNeasy Blood Extraction Kit was used to extract genomic DNA from the blood cell samples. The chain is made from TRBV7-9 and TRBJ1-4; the D gene is perhaps TRBD1, from 6 matching bases. The specimen was PBMCs. The source is a man aged 25-45 years in good health and CMV-seronegative. The DNA sequence reads TGTGCCAGCAGCTACAGGGATGGAACTAATGAAAAACTGTTTTTT. It codes for CASSYRDGTNEKLFF.